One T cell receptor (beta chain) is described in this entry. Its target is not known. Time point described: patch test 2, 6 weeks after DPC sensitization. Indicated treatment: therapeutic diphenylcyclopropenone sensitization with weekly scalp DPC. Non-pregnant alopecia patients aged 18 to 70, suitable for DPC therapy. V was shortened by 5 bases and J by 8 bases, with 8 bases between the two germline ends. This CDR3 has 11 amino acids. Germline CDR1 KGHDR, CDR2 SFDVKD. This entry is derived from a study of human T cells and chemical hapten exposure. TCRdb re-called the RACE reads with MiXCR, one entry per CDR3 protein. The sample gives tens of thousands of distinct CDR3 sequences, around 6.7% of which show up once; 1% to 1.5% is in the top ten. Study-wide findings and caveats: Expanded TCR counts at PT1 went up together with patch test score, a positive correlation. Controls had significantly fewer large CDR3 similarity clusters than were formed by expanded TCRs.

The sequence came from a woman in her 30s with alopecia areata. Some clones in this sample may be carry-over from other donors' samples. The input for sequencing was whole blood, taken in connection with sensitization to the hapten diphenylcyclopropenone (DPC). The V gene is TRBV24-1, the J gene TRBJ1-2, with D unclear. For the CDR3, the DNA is TGTGCCACCAGTGGGCCCTCGGGCTACACCTTC. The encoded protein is CATSGPSGYTF.